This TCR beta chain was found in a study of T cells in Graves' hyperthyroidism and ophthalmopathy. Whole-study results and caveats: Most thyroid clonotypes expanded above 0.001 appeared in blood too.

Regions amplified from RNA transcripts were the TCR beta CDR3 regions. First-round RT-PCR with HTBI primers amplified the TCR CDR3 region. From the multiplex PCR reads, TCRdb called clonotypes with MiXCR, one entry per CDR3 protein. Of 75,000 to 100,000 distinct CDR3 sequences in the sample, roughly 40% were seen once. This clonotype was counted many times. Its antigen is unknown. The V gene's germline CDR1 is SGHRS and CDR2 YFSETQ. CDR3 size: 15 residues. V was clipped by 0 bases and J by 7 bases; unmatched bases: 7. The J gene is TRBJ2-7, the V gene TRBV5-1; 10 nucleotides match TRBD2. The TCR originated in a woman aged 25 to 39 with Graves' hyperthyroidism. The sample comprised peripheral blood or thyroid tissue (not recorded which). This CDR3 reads CASSLAGTSEEEQYF. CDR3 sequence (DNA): TGCGCCAGCAGCTTGGCCGGGACTAGCGAGGAAGAGCAGTACTTC.